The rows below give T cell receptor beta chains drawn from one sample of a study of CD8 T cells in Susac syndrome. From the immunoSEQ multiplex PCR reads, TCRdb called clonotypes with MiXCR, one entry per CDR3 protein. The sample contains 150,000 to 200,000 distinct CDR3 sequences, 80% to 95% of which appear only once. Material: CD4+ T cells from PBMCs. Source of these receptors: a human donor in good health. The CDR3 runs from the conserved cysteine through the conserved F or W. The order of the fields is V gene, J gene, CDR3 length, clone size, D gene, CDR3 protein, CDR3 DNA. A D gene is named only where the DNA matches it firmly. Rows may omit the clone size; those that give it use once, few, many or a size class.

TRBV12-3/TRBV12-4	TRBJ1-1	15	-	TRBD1	CASRWDRGWATEAFF	TGTGCCAGCAGATGGGACAGGGGATGGGCCACTGAAGCTTTCTTT
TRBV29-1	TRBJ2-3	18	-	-	CSVEDSGVTPDYTDTQYF	TGCAGCGTTGAAGATTCGGGGGTTACCCCAGACTACACAGATACGCAGTATTTT
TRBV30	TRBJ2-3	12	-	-	CAWSQTGDTQYF	TGTGCCTGGAGTCAGACAGGAGATACGCAGTATTTT
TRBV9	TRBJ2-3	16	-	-	CASSVEATGSTDTQYF	TGTGCCAGCAGCGTAGAAGCTACGGGAAGCACAGATACGCAGTATTTT
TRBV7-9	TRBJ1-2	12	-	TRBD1	CASSRDSYGYTF	TGTGCCAGCAGCCGGGACAGCTATGGCTACACCTTC
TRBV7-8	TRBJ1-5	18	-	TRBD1	CASSPTRTGGYSNQPQHF	TGTGCCAGCAGCCCTACGCGGACAGGGGGCTATAGCAATCAGCCCCAGCATTTT
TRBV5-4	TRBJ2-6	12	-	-	CASSFQGSVLTF	TGTGCCAGCAGCTTCCAGGGGTCCGTCCTGACTTTC
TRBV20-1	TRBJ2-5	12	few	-	CSARDLGETQYF	TGCAGTGCTAGAGATCTCGGAGAGACCCAGTACTTC
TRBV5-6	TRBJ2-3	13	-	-	CASSLGVSGKQYF	TGTGCCAGCAGCTTGGGAGTCTCGGGGAAGCAGTATTTT
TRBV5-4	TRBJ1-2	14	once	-	CASSLPQGSYGYTF	TGTGCCAGCAGCTTGCCGCAGGGCAGCTATGGCTACACCTTC
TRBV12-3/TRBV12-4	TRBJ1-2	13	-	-	CASSFGPRRGYTF	TGTGCCAGCAGCTTTGGGCCCCGAAGGGGCTACACCTTC
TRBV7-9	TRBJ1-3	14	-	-	CASSPIQGSNTIYF	TGTGCCAGCAGCCCGATACAGGGATCAAACACCATATATTTT
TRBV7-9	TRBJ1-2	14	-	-	CASSTYRVGYGYTF	TGTGCCAGCAGCACCTACAGGGTTGGCTATGGCTACACCTTC
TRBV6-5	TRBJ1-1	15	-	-	CASSYPARGFTEAFF	TGTGCCAGCAGTTACCCGGCACGAGGCTTCACTGAAGCTTTCTTT
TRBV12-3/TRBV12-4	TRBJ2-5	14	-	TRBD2	CASSLGGGSKTQYF	TGTGCCAGCAGTTTGGGCGGGGGGTCGAAGACCCAGTACTTC
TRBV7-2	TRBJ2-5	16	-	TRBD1	CASSLVDRGLAETQYF	TGTGCCAGCAGCTTAGTCGACAGGGGCCTGGCAGAGACCCAGTACTTC
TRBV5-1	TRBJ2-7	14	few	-	CASSLGVGSYEQYF	TGCGCCAGCAGCTTGGGGGTCGGCTCCTACGAGCAGTACTTC
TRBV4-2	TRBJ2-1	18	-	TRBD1	CASSQDFPRDRGSDEQFF	TGTGCCAGCAGCCAAGATTTTCCCCGGGACAGGGGTTCTGATGAGCAGTTCTTC
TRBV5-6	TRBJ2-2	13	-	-	CASSFSDTGELFF	TGTGCCAGCAGCTTTAGCGACACCGGGGAGCTGTTTTTT
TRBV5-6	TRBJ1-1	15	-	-	CASSDLQGVNTEAFF	TGTGCCAGCAGCGATTTACAGGGTGTGAACACTGAAGCTTTCTTT
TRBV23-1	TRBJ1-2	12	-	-	CASWTTFYGYTF	TGCGCCAGCTGGACAACATTCTATGGCTACACCTTC
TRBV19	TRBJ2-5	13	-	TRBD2	CASSGGAQETQYF	TGTGCCTCTAGCGGGGGGGCACAAGAGACCCAGTACTTC
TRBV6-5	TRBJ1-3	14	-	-	CASSLDRYGNTIYF	TGTGCCAGCAGTCTGGACAGATATGGAAACACCATATATTTT
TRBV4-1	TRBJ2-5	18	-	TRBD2	CASSPGTSGGIHQETQYF	TGCGCCAGCAGCCCCGGGACTAGCGGGGGGATACACCAAGAGACCCAGTACTTC
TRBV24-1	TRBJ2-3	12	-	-	CATSASTGTQYF	TGTGCCACCAGTGCAAGCACTGGTACGCAGTATTTT
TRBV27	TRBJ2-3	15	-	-	CASSFRAGSGDTQYF	TGTGCCAGCAGTTTTAGGGCAGGTAGTGGAGATACGCAGTATTTT
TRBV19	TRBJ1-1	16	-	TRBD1	CASRDRGRSMNTEAFF	TGTGCCAGTAGGGACAGGGGGCGATCGATGAACACTGAAGCTTTCTTT
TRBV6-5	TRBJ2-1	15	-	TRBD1	CASSAPGQGWNEQFF	TGTGCCAGCAGTGCACCGGGACAGGGGTGGAATGAGCAGTTCTTC
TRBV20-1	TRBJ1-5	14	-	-	CSARGWDSNQPQHF	TGCAGTGCTAGGGGGTGGGATAGCAATCAGCCCCAGCATTTT
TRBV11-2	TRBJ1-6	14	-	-	CASSLTGTNSPLHF	TGTGCCAGCAGCTTGACAGGAACTAATTCACCCCTCCACTTT
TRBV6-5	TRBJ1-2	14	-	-	CASRNFRNDYGYTF	TGTGCCAGCAGGAACTTCAGGAACGACTATGGCTACACCTTC
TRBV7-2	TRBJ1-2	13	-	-	CASSRDRQEGYTF	TGTGCCAGCAGCCGGGACCGCCAGGAGGGCTACACCTTC
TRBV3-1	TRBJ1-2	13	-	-	CASSHTGTDGYTF	TGTGCCAGCAGCCACACCGGGACGGATGGCTACACCTTC
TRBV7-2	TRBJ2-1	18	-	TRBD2	CASSLKRSGGAFYNEQFF	TGTGCCAGCAGCTTAAAAAGGAGCGGGGGGGCTTTCTACAATGAGCAGTTCTTC
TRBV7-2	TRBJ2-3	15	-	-	CASSLAGGPPDTQYF	TGTGCCAGCAGCTTAGCGGGGGGTCCGCCAGATACGCAGTATTTT
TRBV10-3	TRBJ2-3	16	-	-	CAISESRKRRTDTQYF	TGTGCCATCAGTGAGTCTCGGAAGCGGCGCACAGATACGCAGTATTTT
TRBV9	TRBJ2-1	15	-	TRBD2	CASSVSLAAYNEQFF	TGTGCCAGCAGCGTTAGTCTAGCGGCTTACAATGAGCAGTTCTTC
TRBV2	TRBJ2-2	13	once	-	CASSLRITGELFF	TGTGCCAGCAGCCTCAGAATCACCGGGGAGCTGTTTTTT
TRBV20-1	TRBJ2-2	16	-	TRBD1	CSARDATGGADGELFF	TGCAGTGCTAGAGATGCGACAGGGGGAGCGGACGGGGAGCTGTTTTTT
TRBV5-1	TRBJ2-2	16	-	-	CASSLAAGPNTGELFF	TGCGCCAGCAGCTTGGCCGCTGGTCCGAACACCGGGGAGCTGTTTTTT
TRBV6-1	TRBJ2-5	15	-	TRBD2	CASSEGVAGQETQYF	TGTGCCAGCAGTGAAGGGGTAGCGGGACAAGAGACCCAGTACTTC
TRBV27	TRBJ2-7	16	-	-	CASSSADTLAYYEQYF	TGTGCCAGCAGCTCGGCAGACACTTTAGCGTACTACGAGCAGTACTTC
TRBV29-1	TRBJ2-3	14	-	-	CSVVAVLGTDTQYF	TGCAGCGTTGTGGCGGTTTTGGGCACAGATACGCAGTATTTT
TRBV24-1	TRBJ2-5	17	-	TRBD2	CATSPGVAGELQETQYF	TGTGCCACCTCCCCGGGTGTGGCGGGGGAACTCCAAGAGACCCAGTACTTC
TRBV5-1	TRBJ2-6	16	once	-	CASSPRIASGANVLTF	TGCGCCAGCAGCCCCCGGATAGCCTCTGGGGCCAACGTCCTGACTTTC
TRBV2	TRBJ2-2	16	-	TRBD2	CASTPAGAINTGELFF	TGTGCCAGCACCCCAGCGGGGGCCATTAACACCGGGGAGCTGTTTTTT
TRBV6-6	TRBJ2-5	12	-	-	CASTGDEETQYF	TGTGCCAGCACTGGGGATGAAGAGACCCAGTACTTC
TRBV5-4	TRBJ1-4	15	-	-	CASSAGGDGNEKLFF	TGTGCCAGCAGCGCCGGAGGGGACGGAAATGAAAAACTGTTTTTT
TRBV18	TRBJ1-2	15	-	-	CASSGRQGPNYGYTF	TGTGCCAGCTCCGGGCGGCAGGGGCCTAACTATGGCTACACCTTC
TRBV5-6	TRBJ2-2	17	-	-	CASSLAGRGVLTGELFF	TGTGCCAGCAGCTTGGCCGGAAGGGGCGTTCTCACCGGGGAGCTGTTTTTT
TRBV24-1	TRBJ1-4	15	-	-	CATSEDGRGSEKLFF	TGTGCCACCAGTGAGGATGGGCGGGGGAGTGAAAAACTGTTTTTT
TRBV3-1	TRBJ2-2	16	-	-	CASSQGVISNTGELFF	TGTGCCAGCAGCCAAGGGGTGATTTCGAACACCGGGGAGCTGTTTTTT
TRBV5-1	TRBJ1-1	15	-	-	CASSWEQQGKTEAFF	TGCGCCAGCAGCTGGGAACAACAGGGTAAAACTGAAGCTTTCTTT
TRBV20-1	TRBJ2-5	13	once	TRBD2	CSARSTSGEAQYF	TGCAGTGCTAGGTCGACTAGCGGGGAGGCCCAGTACTTC